The clone carrying this TCR beta chain was seen ten or more times. Its antigen is not identified. This sample stems from a study of T cells in Graves' hyperthyroidism and ophthalmopathy. Ophthalmopathy cases scored 3 or more on the Clinical Activity Score and 4 or more on NOSPECS grade, with duration below 3 months. The PBMCs were taken from around 9.1 ml of fresh peripheral blood. Whole-study findings and limits: Ophthalmopathy cases were set apart from stable hyperthyroidism by a 13 V-J model. Blood also carried most thyroid clonotypes expanded above 0.001.

The investigators amplified TCR beta CDR3 regions from RNA transcripts. Primed by the HTBI set, a first-round RT-PCR was run on the TCR CDR3. TCRdb re-analysed the multiplex PCR reads in MiXCR, keeping a single row per CDR3 protein. The sample holds 530,000 or so distinct CDR3 sequences, around a quarter seen once. The sample was blood. The source of this sequence is a woman aged 30 to 39 with Graves' ophthalmopathy.

The CDR3 sequence is CASSARDRRNQPQHF. CDR3 nucleotides: TGTGCCAGCAGTGCCCGGGACAGACGTAATCAGCCCCAGCATTTT. The rearrangement uses TRBV28 and TRBJ1-5, with 7 positions matching TRBD1. CDR1 is MDHEN and CDR2 is SYDVKM in the germline V gene. V lost 5 bases to trimming and J lost 4 bases; unmatched junction nucleotides: 8. The CDR3 loop spans 15 amino acids.